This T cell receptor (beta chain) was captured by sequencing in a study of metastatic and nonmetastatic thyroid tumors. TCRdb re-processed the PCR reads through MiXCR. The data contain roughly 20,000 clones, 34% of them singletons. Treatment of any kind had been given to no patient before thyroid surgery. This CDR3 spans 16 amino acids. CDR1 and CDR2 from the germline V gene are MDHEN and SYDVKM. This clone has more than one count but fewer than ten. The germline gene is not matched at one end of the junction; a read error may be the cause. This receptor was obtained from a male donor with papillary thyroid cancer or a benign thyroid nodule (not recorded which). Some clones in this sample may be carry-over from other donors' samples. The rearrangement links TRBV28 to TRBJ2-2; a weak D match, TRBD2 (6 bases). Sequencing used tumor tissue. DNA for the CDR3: TGTGCCAGCAGTTTAGAGCGGAGGTGGAACACCGGGGGGCTGTTTTTT. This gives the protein CASSLERRWNTGGLFF.